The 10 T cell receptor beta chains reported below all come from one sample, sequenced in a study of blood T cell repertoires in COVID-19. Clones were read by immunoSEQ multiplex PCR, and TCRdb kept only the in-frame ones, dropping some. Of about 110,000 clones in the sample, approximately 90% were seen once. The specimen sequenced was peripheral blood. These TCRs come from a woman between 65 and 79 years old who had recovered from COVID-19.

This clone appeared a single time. The CDR3: CASRFPGLAGTDTDTQYF. In DNA, the CDR3 is TGTGCCAGCAGGTTCCCGGGACTAGCGGGAACCGACACAGATACGCAGTATTTT. The chain joins TRBV28 to TRBJ2-3, with 13 bases matching TRBD2. CDR1 MDHEN and CDR2 SYDVKM come from the germline V gene. The CDR3 has 18 amino acids. Germline trimming cut 6 bases from V and 2 bases from J; bases unmatched to any gene: 11.

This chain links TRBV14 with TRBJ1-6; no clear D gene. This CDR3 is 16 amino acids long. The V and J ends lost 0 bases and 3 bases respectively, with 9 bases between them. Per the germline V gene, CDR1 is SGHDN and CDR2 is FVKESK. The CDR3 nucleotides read TGTGCCAGCAGCCAAGAATCCGTAATCTATAATTCACCCCTCCACTTT. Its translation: CASSQESVIYNSPLHF.

The CDR3 loop is CASSKAPGEGEKLFF. The CDR3 DNA follows: TGTGCCAGCAGCAAAGCTCCAGGGGAGGGTGAAAAACTGTTTTTT. The chain recombines TRBV21-1 with TRBJ1-4. TRBV21-1 is shown as a pseudogene. The CDR3 runs 15 residues.

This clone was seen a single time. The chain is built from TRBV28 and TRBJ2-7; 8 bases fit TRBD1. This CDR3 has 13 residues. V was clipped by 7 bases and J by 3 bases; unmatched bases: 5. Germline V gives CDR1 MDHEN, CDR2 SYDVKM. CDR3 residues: CASTSGQVYEQYF. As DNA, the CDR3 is TGTGCCAGCACCTCGGGACAGGTCTACGAGCAGTACTTC.

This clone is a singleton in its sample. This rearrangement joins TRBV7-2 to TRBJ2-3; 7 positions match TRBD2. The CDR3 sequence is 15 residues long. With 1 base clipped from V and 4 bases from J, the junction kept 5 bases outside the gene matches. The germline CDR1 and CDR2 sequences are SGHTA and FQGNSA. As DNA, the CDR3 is TGTGCCAGCAGCTTAGGAGCGGGGCCGCCAGATACGCAGTATTTT. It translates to CASSLGAGPPDTQYF.

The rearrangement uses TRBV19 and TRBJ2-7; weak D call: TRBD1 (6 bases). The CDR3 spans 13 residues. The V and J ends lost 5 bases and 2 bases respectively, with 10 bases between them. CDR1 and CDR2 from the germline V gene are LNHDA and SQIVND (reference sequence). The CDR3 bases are TGTGCCAGTAGTCTAGGACAGACCTACGAGCAGTACTTC. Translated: CASSLGQTYEQYF.

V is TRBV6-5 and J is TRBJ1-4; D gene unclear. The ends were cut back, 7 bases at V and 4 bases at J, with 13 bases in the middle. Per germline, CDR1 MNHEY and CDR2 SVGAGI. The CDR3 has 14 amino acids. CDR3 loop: CASIIDTVNEKLFF. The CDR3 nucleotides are TGTGCCAGCATTATTGACACGGTTAATGAAAAACTGTTTTTT.

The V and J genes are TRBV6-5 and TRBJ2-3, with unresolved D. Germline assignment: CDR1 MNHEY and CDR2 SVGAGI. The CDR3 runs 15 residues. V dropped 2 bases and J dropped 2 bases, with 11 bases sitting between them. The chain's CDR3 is CASSYGQVDTDTQYF. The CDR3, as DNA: TGTGCCAGCAGTTACGGGCAGGTCGACACAGATACGCAGTATTTT.

This CDR3 reads CASSKGGTGRATGELFF. For the CDR3, the DNA is TGTGCCAGCAGCAAAGGCGGGACAGGACGTGCCACCGGGGAGCTGTTTTTT. The chain is built from TRBV21-1 and TRBJ2-2; TRBD1, the table's D call, was not compared with the DNA. TRBV21-1 is shown as a pseudogene. The CDR3 contains 17 residues.

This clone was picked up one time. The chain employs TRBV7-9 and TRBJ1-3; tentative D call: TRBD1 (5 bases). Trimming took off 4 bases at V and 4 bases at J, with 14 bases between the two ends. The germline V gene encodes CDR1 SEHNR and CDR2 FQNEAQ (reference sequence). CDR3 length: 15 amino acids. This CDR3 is CASSSPGGRGNTIYF. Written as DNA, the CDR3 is TGTGCCAGCAGCTCCCCCGGGGGGAGAGGAAACACCATATATTTT.